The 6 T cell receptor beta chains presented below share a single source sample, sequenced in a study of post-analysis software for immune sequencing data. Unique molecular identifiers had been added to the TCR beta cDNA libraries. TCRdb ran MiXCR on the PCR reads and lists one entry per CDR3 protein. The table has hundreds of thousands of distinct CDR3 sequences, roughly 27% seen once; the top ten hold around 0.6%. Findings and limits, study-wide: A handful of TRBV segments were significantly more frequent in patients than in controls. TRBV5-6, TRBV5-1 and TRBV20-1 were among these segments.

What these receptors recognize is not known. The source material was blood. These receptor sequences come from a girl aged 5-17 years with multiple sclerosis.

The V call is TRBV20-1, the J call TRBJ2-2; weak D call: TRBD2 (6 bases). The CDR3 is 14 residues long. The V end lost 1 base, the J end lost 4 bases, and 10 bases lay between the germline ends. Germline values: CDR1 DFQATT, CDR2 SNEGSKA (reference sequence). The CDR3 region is CSARVNSGTGELFF. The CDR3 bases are TGCAGTGCTAGAGTCAATAGCGGCACCGGGGAGCTGTTTTTT.

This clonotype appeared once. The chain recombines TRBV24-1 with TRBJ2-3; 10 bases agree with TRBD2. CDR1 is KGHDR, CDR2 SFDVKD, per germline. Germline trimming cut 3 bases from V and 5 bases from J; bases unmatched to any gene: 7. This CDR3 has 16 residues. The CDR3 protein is CATSDRASGGIDTQYF. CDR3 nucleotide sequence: TGTGCCACCAGTGATAGGGCTAGCGGGGGAATAGATACGCAGTATTTT.

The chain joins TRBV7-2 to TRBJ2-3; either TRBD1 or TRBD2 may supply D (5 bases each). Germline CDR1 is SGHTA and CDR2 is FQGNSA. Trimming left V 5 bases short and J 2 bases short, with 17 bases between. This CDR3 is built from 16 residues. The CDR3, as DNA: TGTGCCAGCAGCCGTTACGGCCCCGGGGCCACAGATACGCAGTATTTT. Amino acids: CASSRYGPGATDTQYF.

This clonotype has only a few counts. Here the CDR3 reads CSARGQRNYEQYF. The CDR3 bases are TGCAGTGCTAGGGGCCAACGGAACTACGAGCAGTACTTC. This chain uses TRBV20-1 with TRBJ2-7; D call uncertain. Per the germline V gene, CDR1 is DFQATT and CDR2 is SNEGSKA (reference sequence). The CDR3 has 13 amino acids. Trimming took off 3 bases at V and 3 bases at J, with 12 bases between the two ends.

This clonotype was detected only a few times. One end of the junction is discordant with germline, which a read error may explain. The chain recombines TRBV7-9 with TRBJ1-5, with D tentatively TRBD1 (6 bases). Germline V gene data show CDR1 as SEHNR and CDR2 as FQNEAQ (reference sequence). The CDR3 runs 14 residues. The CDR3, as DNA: TGTGCCAGCAGTTTAGGGGGGCTCGGGCAGCCCCAGCATTTT. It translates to CASSLGGLGQPQHF.

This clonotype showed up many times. Here the CDR3 reads CASSFSGGSTDTQYF. The CDR3 region has the DNA TGTGCCAGCAGTTTTAGCGGGGGTAGCACAGATACGCAGTATTTT. The chain couples TRBV12-3 or TRBV12-4 to TRBJ2-3; 9 nucleotides agree with TRBD2. V dropped 3 bases and J dropped 0; count of bases not matched to a gene: 1. The CDR3 runs to 15 residues.